A single sample gave rise to the 25 T cell receptor beta chains below, sequenced in a study of PD-L1 blockade in urothelial cancer. Data came from immunoSEQ multiplex PCR; TCRdb stores just in-frame clones and leaves some out. Seen here are roughly 76,000 clones, around 90% observed once, and the top ten hold roughly 0.9%. The time point is: peripheral blood 6 weeks after treatment start. Source: PBMCs, taken around atezolizumab (anti-PD-L1) treatment. The receptors shown here come from a woman of 80 years or more with urothelial cancer.

In its sample, this clone is medium-sized. The J gene is TRBJ2-7, the V gene TRBV13; weak D call: TRBD2 (5 bases). Trimming left V 0 bases short and J 6 bases short, with 12 bases between. From germline, CDR1 is PRHDT and CDR2 FYEKMQ (reference sequence). CDR3 length: 14 residues. CDR3 nucleotides: TGTGCCAGCAGCTTAGGCCTACTAGTTTTCGAGCAGTACTTC. It translates to CASSLGLLVFEQYF.

The J gene is TRBJ2-7, the V gene TRBV18, with unresolved D. Trimming removed 4 bases from V and 4 bases from J, with 17 bases in between. The CDR3 runs 15 residues. Germline lookup yields CDR1 KGHSH and CDR2 LQKENI. CDR3 in DNA: TGTGCCAGCTCACGGGTAGGCAGCCACGGGTACGAGCAGTACTTC. This gives the protein CASSRVGSHGYEQYF.

The chain links TRBV7-3 to TRBJ2-1, with 9 positions matching TRBD1. Germline values: CDR1 SGHTA, CDR2 FQGTGA. The V segment lost 5 bases and the J segment 1 base; nucleotides outside the gene matches: 3. The CDR3 sequence is 15 residues long. This chain's CDR3 is CASSRDRASYNEQFF. CDR3 DNA sequence: TGTGCCAGCAGCCGGGACAGGGCATCCTACAATGAGCAGTTCTTC.

The CDR3 is CASSETGDSYYF. As DNA, the CDR3 is TGCGCCAGCAGCGAGACAGGGGATAGCTATTACTTC. This sequence joins TRBV5-1 and TRBJ2-7, with 8 nucleotides matching TRBD1. This CDR3 comprises 12 residues. With V trimmed by 4 bases and J by 13 bases, 10 bases remained unmatched. Germline V CDR1 and CDR2: SGHRS, YFSETQ.

This clone was seen a handful of times. The chain has TRBV6-1 and TRBJ2-5, with D maybe TRBD2 (6 bases). The V gene lost 3 bases and the J gene lost 5 bases, with 16 bases spanning the gap. This CDR3 spans 15 amino acids. CDR1 is MNHNS, CDR2 SASEGT, per germline. CDR3: CASSEGTYFQETQYF. The CDR3 DNA reads TGTGCCAGCAGTGAGGGGACTTATTTCCAGGAGACCCAGTACTTC.

The gene calls are TRBV28 and TRBJ2-3; possible D gene TRBD2, 6 bases. This CDR3 is built from 14 residues. V lost 7 bases to trimming and J lost 0 bases, with 11 bases between them. CDR1 MDHEN and CDR2 SYDVKM come from the germline V gene. The CDR3 DNA is TGTGCCAGCAACATTGGGACTAGCACAGATACGCAGTATTTT. Protein product: CASNIGTSTDTQYF.

The rearrangement links TRBV7-7 to TRBJ2-1; possibly TRBD2 for D (5 bases). V gave up 3 bases and J gave up 6 bases, with 24 bases separating them. The V gene's germline CDR1 is SSHAT and CDR2 FNYEAQ (reference sequence). The CDR3 is 18 amino acids. The CDR3 DNA reads as TGTGCCAGCAGCTTGAGTGTGGCGACACCGACCGAGGGCAATGAGCAGTTCTTC. It is translated as CASSLSVATPTEGNEQFF.

The chain links TRBV19 to TRBJ2-2; D is unclear. CDR1 is LNHDA, CDR2 SQIVND, per germline (reference sequence). CDR3 length: 14 amino acids. Trimming stripped 6 bases from V and 3 bases from J, with 11 bases between. As DNA, the CDR3 is TGTGCCAGTAGAGGTATAGGAGACACCGGGGAGCTGTTTTTT. Its protein product is CASRGIGDTGELFF.

CDR3 sequence reads: CASSLGQGSTEAFF. The CDR3 DNA follows: TGTGCCAGCAGCCTGGGACAGGGGAGCACTGAAGCTTTCTTT. The rearrangement uses TRBV5-8 and TRBJ1-1; 10 nucleotides align to TRBD1. Germline assignment: CDR1 SGHTS and CDR2 YDEGEE. This CDR3 has 14 residues. With 4 bases clipped from V and 4 bases from J, the junction kept 4 bases outside the gene matches.

The V call is TRBV28, the J call TRBJ2-1; TRBD2 matches at 7 bases. This CDR3 contains 17 residues. The germline V gene encodes CDR1 MDHEN and CDR2 SYDVKM. The V segment lost 5 bases and the J segment 7 bases; nucleotides outside the gene matches: 17. The CDR3 spells CASSPIEARESWNEQFF. The CDR3 nucleotides read TGTGCCAGCAGTCCCATTGAAGCGCGGGAGAGTTGGAATGAGCAGTTCTTC.

The chain links TRBV4-1 to TRBJ2-3, with D perhaps TRBD2 (6 bases). The CDR3 has 18 amino acids. The V gene lost 0 bases and the J gene lost 1 base, with 17 bases spanning the gap. Germline CDR1 reads MGHRA; CDR2 reads YSYEKL. The DNA for the CDR3 is TGCGCCAGCAGCCAAGATCGGGAGCTCCTCGTGGGCACAGATACGCAGTATTTT. Amino acid sequence: CASSQDRELLVGTDTQYF.

The V and J genes are TRBV28 and TRBJ1-1; 10 positions match TRBD1. This CDR3 spans 17 amino acids. In germline, CDR1 is MDHEN, CDR2 SYDVKM. The V gene end was trimmed by 6 bases and the J gene end by 5 bases; junction bases not matched to a gene: 15. The CDR3 spells CASRSGQGFHKGTEAFF. As DNA, the CDR3 is TGTGCCAGCAGGTCGGGACAGGGGTTCCATAAGGGGACTGAAGCTTTCTTT.

V gene TRBV4-1 combines with J gene TRBJ1-1; TRBD1 aligns across 7 bases. The junction had 5 bases not matched to a gene; V was cut back by 4 bases and J by 0 bases. The germline V gene encodes CDR1 MGHRA and CDR2 YSYEKL. The CDR3 contains 15 residues. The CDR3 here is CASSPRQGLNTEAFF. In nucleotides, the CDR3 is TGCGCCAGCAGCCCTAGACAGGGATTGAACACTGAAGCTTTCTTT.

CDR3 amino acids: CASSWGVTSGKSSYEQYF. The DNA of the CDR3 is TGTGCCAGCAGTTGGGGGGTAACTAGCGGGAAAAGCTCCTACGAGCAGTACTTC. This rearrangement joins TRBV28 to TRBJ2-7, with TRBD2 identical over 10 bases. V trimming: 4 bases; J trimming: 0 bases; junction bases outside the gene matches: 12. This CDR3 is 18 amino acids long. CDR1 is MDHEN and CDR2 is SYDVKM in the germline V gene. The full variable domain, in which reference TRBV28 and TRBJ2-7 provide the parts outside the CDR3, is DVKVTQSSRYLVKRTGEKVFLECVQDMDHENMFWYRQDPGLGLRLIYFSYDVKMKEKGDIPEGYSVSREKKERFSLILESASTNQTSMYLCASSWGVTSGKSSYEQYFGPGTRLTVT.

The chain is built from TRBV28 and TRBJ2-7, with 9 bases aligning to TRBD1. CDR1 MDHEN and CDR2 SYDVKM come from the germline V gene. With 5 bases clipped from V and 7 bases from J, the junction kept 12 bases outside the gene matches. CDR3 length equals 15 residues. CDR3 protein: CASSPPGTGMGEQYF. The CDR3, as DNA: TGTGCCAGCAGTCCGCCCGGGACAGGGATGGGGGAGCAGTACTTC.

This chain connects TRBV19 to TRBJ2-7, with 11 bases identical to TRBD2. CDR1 LNHDA and CDR2 SQIVND come from the germline V gene (reference sequence). The CDR3 runs to 16 residues. The trim removed 3 bases at V and 3 bases at J, leaving 7 bases unmatched. The CDR3 sequence: CASSIAIGTSGYEQYF. CDR3 DNA: TGTGCCAGTAGTATTGCAATAGGGACTAGCGGCTACGAGCAGTACTTC.

The genes are TRBV15 and TRBJ2-2; 7 bases are a match to TRBD2. Germline trimming cut 9 bases from V and 2 bases from J; bases unmatched to any gene: 9. The CDR3 is 15 residues long. The germline V gene has CDR1 LNHNV and CDR2 YYDKDF (reference sequence). DNA of the CDR3: TGTGCCACGGGTAGGGGCGGGAGAAACACCGGGGAGCTGTTTTTT. Translated: CATGRGGRNTGELFF.

The V gene is TRBV30, the J gene TRBJ1-2; D uncertain. Germline values: CDR1 GTSNPN, CDR2 SVGIG (reference sequence). Trimming took 1 base from V and 8 from J, leaving 11 bases between them. The CDR3 is 12 residues long. This CDR3 reads CAWSAWGGGYTF. DNA for the CDR3: TGTGCCTGGAGTGCATGGGGAGGCGGCTACACCTTC.

The chain uses TRBV7-3 and TRBJ2-3; no firm D call. The CDR3 has 16 amino acids. Trimming left V 5 bases short and J 2 bases short, with 17 bases between. CDR1 is SGHTA and CDR2 is FQGTGA in the germline V gene. The CDR3 spells CASSPLVAGDTDTQYF. The CDR3 coding sequence is TGTGCCAGCAGCCCCTTGGTTGCCGGAGACACAGATACGCAGTATTTT.

This chain links TRBV15 with TRBJ2-7; D is perhaps TRBD2 (6 bases). The CDR3 extends over 14 amino acids. The V end lost 3 bases, the J end lost 3 bases, and 12 bases lay between the germline ends. The germline gives CDR1 LNHNV, CDR2 YYDKDF (reference sequence). The CDR3 reads CATSRGGGLYEQYF. The CDR3 nucleotides read TGTGCCACCAGCAGGGGTGGGGGACTCTACGAGCAGTACTTC.

The chain couples TRBV28 to TRBJ2-7, with a possible D match to TRBD2 (5 bases). Germline-derived CDR1 and CDR2 are MDHEN and SYDVKM. Trimming stripped 2 bases from V and 1 base from J, with 12 bases between. CDR3 length: 15 amino acids. CDR3 coding DNA: TGTGCCAGCAGTTTAAATTCCGGGATTTCCTACGAGCAGTACTTC. It translates to CASSLNSGISYEQYF.

J is TRBJ1-2 and V is TRBV27; 10 bases map to TRBD1. The CDR3 consists of 16 residues. V lost 5 bases, J lost 4 bases, and 10 bases stayed unmatched. From germline, CDR1 is MNHEY and CDR2 SMNVEV (reference sequence). CDR3 loop: CASSPWTGGNIYGYTF. DNA for the CDR3: TGTGCCAGCAGTCCTTGGACAGGGGGGAACATCTATGGCTACACCTTC.

The rearrangement uses TRBV5-4 and TRBJ2-7, with D possibly TRBD1 on 5 matching bases. The CDR3 is 15 amino acids. Per the germline V gene, CDR1 is SGHNT and CDR2 is YYREEE (reference sequence). The ends were cut back, 3 bases at V and 5 bases at J, with 18 bases in the middle. The CDR3 coding sequence is TGTGCCAGCAGCTCAGACAGTCATCCCATGGACGAGCAGTACTTC. Translated, it gives CASSSDSHPMDEQYF.

For this clone: One junction end does not reproduce the germline sequence, and a read error may be involved. The chain carries TRBV11-2 and TRBJ1-2; a possible D gene is TRBD1 (6 bases). Germline V gene data show CDR1 as SGHAT and CDR2 as FQNNGV. The CDR3 runs 16 residues. The CDR3 spells CASSLGPGTPNYGYTF. CDR3 bases: TGTGCCAGCAGTTTAGGGCCCGGGACACCTAACTATGGCTACACCTTC.

The table lists this clone with a count of one. The chain is built from TRBV30 and TRBJ2-2; D perhaps matches TRBD2 (5 bases). The CDR3 contains 13 residues. V was pared by 2 bases and J by 4 bases, with 8 bases between. CDR1 is GTSNPN and CDR2 is SVGIG in the germline V gene (reference sequence). CDR3 nucleotides: TGTGCCTGGAGTTCCCGGGGCACCGGGGAGCTGTTTTTT. This codes for CAWSSRGTGELFF. The complete variable domain, with remaining parts taken from reference TRBV30 and TRBJ2-2, reads SQTIHQWPATLVQPVGSPLSLECTVEGTSNPNLYWYRQAAGRGLQLLFYSVGIGQISSEVPQNLSASRPQDRQFILSSKKLLLSDSGFYLCAWSSRGTGELFFGEGSRLTVL.